This TCR beta chain is drawn from a study of cytomegalovirus exposure and HLA in healthy donors. Findings and limits, study-wide: Association with HLA alleles at 0.05 false discovery rate was found for 15,000 or so TCR beta sequences in a later analysis.

PCR was performed using 60 Vbeta and 13 Jbeta primers. TCRdb's copy holds only in-frame clones and misses some; the assay was immunoSEQ multiplex PCR. The table has 100,000 to 150,000 clones, about three quarters seen once; the top ten hold roughly 1.5%. The CDR3 loop spans 13 amino acids. Trimming removed 6 bases from V and 7 bases from J, with 14 bases in between. The V gene's germline CDR1 is SGHTS and CDR2 YDEGEE. A remark on this clone: Its antigen is currently unknown.

The sequenced sample was PBMCs. This chain links TRBV5-8 with TRBJ1-5; D uncertain. The TCR was taken from a woman aged 18-29 years in good health and CMV-seronegative. This CDR3 is CASTLHWEQPQHF. CDR3 coding DNA: TGTGCCAGCACCCTTCATTGGGAGCAGCCCCAGCATTTT.